This entry features one TCR beta chain sequence. The antigen remains unidentified. TCRdb's copy holds only in-frame clones and misses some; the assay was immunoSEQ multiplex PCR. The sample holds around 340,000 clones; about 87% are singletons and the top ten take roughly 6%. This specimen belongs to a study of Ad26.COV2.S vaccination and SARS-CoV-2 variants. Study summary: Donor was in the COV1001 Ad26.COV2.S trial arm. Study findings and constraints: It was vaccine recipients, not placebo recipients, who had the higher spike-specific TCR breadth.

CDR3 length: 16 residues. V lost 3 bases, J lost 0 bases, and 12 bases lay in between. Germline CDR1 reads LNHDA; CDR2 reads SQIVND (reference sequence). Treatment defined: 15 to 20 received Ad26.COV2.S at low or high dose, single or two shots; roughly five received placebo; per-sample allocation not given. Following the first vaccine or placebo injection, samples were taken on day 63. Cohort 1b enrolled adults aged 18-55 years in Boston. SARS-CoV-2 spike from the Wuhan strain was encoded by the vaccine, an Ad26 vector. The chain joins TRBV19 to TRBJ2-1, with D possibly TRBD1 on 5 matching bases. The material sequenced was peripheral blood, taken in a trial of Ad26.COV2.S vaccine versus placebo. This receptor was obtained from a person aged 18-60 years who received the Ad26.COV2.S COVID-19 vaccine or a placebo. DNA for the CDR3: TGTGCCAGTAGTATTGGGGCAGGCAGCTCCTACAATGAGCAGTTCTTC. Protein product: CASSIGAGSSYNEQFF.